The 29 T cell receptor beta chains reported below all come from one sample, sequenced in a study of T cells in Graves' hyperthyroidism and ophthalmopathy (dated by TCRdb to between 2018 and 2021). Libraries were prepared through multiplex PCR. TCRdb lists the instrument as Illumina HiSeq 2000. The TCR beta CDR3 regions were amplified from RNA transcripts. The first round of RT-PCR for the TCR CDR3 was performed with the HTBI primer set and the Qiagen OneStep RT-PCR kit. TCRdb trimmed the raw reads at Q25, called clones with MiXCR and kept productive beta chains. Rows merge per CDR3 protein into single entries with the most common DNA and genes. Within this sample are hundreds of thousands of distinct CDR3 sequences, with 16% of them counted one time only. Jointly, the top ten make up 15% to 20% of the sample. Sequencing used blood. All receptors come from a woman younger than 35 with Graves' hyperthyroidism.

This clonotype was counted at least ten times. The chain links TRBV28 to TRBJ1-5, with 8 bases that match TRBD1. From germline, CDR1 is MDHEN and CDR2 SYDVKM. Germline trimming cut 8 bases from V and 9 bases from J; bases unmatched to any gene: 15. The CDR3 covers 15 residues. CDR3 in amino acids: CASRTDRDGVPPQHF. In DNA form, the CDR3 reads TGTGCCAGCCGAACGGACAGGGACGGGGTTCCGCCCCAGCATTTT.

This clonotype was recorded a few times. The gene calls are TRBV7-2 and TRBJ2-1; 9 bases match TRBD2. CDR3 length: 15 residues. Germline V lookup: CDR1 SGHTA, CDR2 FQGNSA. J lost 7 bases, V lost 1 base, and 5 bases had no gene match. The CDR3 reads CASSLGYSGSNEQFF. For the CDR3, the DNA is TGTGCCAGCAGCTTAGGTTATAGCGGGAGTAATGAGCAGTTCTTC.

A few counts support this clonotype. The chain combines TRBV3-1 with TRBJ2-5, with D perhaps assigned TRBD1 or TRBD2 (6 bases each). CDR1 is LGHDT and CDR2 is YNNKEL in the germline V gene (reference sequence). The CDR3 contains 16 residues. With 4 bases removed from V and 1 base from J, the gap between germline ends came to 16 bases. In nucleotides, the CDR3 is TGTGCCAGCAGCCGAAACATGGGGGGCCTCCAAGAGACCCAGTACTTC. It encodes CASSRNMGGLQETQYF.

The rearrangement joins TRBV20-1 to TRBJ2-5; D not certain. The V gene's germline CDR1 is DFQATT and CDR2 SNEGSKA (reference sequence). CDR3 length: 13 amino acids. CDR3 DNA: TGCAGCCTAAGGGCTGGGAACCAAGAGACCCAGTACTTC. As protein: CSLRAGNQETQYF.

This clonotype was observed many times. The chain links TRBV3-1 to TRBJ2-7; D remains unclear. Germline CDR1 is LGHDT and CDR2 is YNNKEL (reference sequence). This CDR3 is 15 amino acids long. V lost 0 bases and J lost 3, with 12 bases in between. The CDR3 DNA is TGTGCCAGCAGCCAAGATTTTCCTAGAAGCTACGAGCAGTACTTC. It yields the protein CASSQDFPRSYEQYF.

This chain joins TRBV7-9 and TRBJ2-1; 12 bases fit TRBD2. Germline V CDR1 and CDR2: SEHNR, FQNEAQ (reference sequence). The length of the CDR3 is 16 residues. Losses at the gene ends were 2 bases for V and 8 bases for J; bases not matched to a gene: 7. This chain's CDR3 is CASSLRLAGARDEQFF. CDR3 in DNA: TGTGCCAGCAGCTTAAGACTAGCGGGAGCGAGAGATGAGCAGTTCTTC.

This clonotype was found many times. The rearrangement uses TRBV7-8 and TRBJ2-1; the match to TRBD2 covers 9 bases. The CDR3 is 16 amino acids. Germline CDR1 reads SGHVS; CDR2 reads FQNEAQ. The V and J ends lost 1 base and 6 bases, in that order; junction bases with no gene match: 7. CDR3 residues: CASSLVGGRGSNEQFF. CDR3 DNA sequence: TGTGCCAGCAGCTTAGTAGGCGGGAGGGGGTCCAATGAGCAGTTCTTC.

This clonotype was seen many times. The chain links TRBV6-1 to TRBJ1-5, with 9 bases that match TRBD1. Germline CDR1 and CDR2: MNHNS and SASEGT. This CDR3 region has 19 residues. With 7 bases clipped from V and 1 base from J, the junction kept 17 bases outside the gene matches. This CDR3 reads CASIRHPGTGPLSNQPQHF. The CDR3 bases are TGTGCCAGCATCCGACACCCCGGGACAGGGCCTTTGAGCAATCAGCCCCAGCATTTT.

This clonotype was observed many times. The gene calls are TRBV20-1 and TRBJ1-1, with D possibly TRBD1 on 6 matching bases. V was trimmed by 6 bases and J by 8 bases, leaving 16 bases between them. The CDR3 covers 12 residues. Germline CDR1 DFQATT, CDR2 SNEGSKA (reference sequence). CDR3 sequence reads: CSAPRAGTEAFF. The CDR3 nucleotides are TGCAGTGCCCCCCGGGCGGGGACAGAAGCTTTCTTT.

This clonotype was observed many times. This chain connects TRBV6-5 to TRBJ1-4; a possible D gene is TRBD1 (5 bases). V was trimmed by 2 bases and J by 8 bases, leaving 18 bases between them. Germline V lookup: CDR1 MNHEY, CDR2 SVGAGI. The CDR3 runs to 16 residues. The CDR3 DNA reads as TGTGCCAGCAGTTACGAAAAGGAGCTAAAGGGGGAAAAACTGTTTTTT. Its translation: CASSYEKELKGEKLFF.

This clonotype came up a few times. The gene calls are TRBV6-1 and TRBJ2-1; TRBD2 matches at 7 bases. The germline CDR1 and CDR2 sequences are MNHNS and SASEGT. The CDR3 loop spans 14 amino acids. J was trimmed by 9 bases and V by 5 bases; bases with no gene match: 10. CDR3 amino acids: CASSSGLENSEQFF. CDR3 sequence (DNA): TGTGCCAGCAGTTCAGGACTAGAGAACAGTGAGCAGTTCTTC.

This clonotype was counted a few times. The gene calls are TRBV27 and TRBJ2-7; the D is unclear. This CDR3 has 15 residues. Germline CDR1 reads MNHEY; CDR2 reads SMNVEV (reference sequence). V lost 4 bases and J lost 0, with 13 bases in between. The CDR3 reads CASSSPVKSSYEQYF. The CDR3 bases are TGTGCCAGCAGTTCTCCGGTTAAGAGCTCCTACGAGCAGTACTTC.

CDR3 sequence (DNA): TGTGCCATCAGTGAGCTTTTCCCAAATGAAAAACTGTTTTTT. It encodes CAISELFPNEKLFF. This chain joins TRBV10-3 and TRBJ1-4; D not certain. The germline V and J ends were trimmed by 2 bases and 5 bases, with 9 bases remaining between them. The V gene's germline CDR1 is ENHRY and CDR2 SYGVKD. CDR3 length: 14 amino acids.

This clonotype was found many times. The genes are TRBV7-2 and TRBJ1-2, with 8 bases aligning to TRBD1. Trimming removed 5 bases from V and 5 bases from J; junction bases left unmatched: 10. This CDR3 contains 15 residues. From germline, CDR1 is SGHTA and CDR2 FQGNSA. CDR3 in amino acids: CASSVRQGIWYGYTF. CDR3 coding DNA: TGTGCCAGCAGCGTAAGACAGGGGATTTGGTATGGCTACACCTTC.

This clonotype was observed a few times. The chain uses TRBV5-1 and TRBJ2-1; 12 bases map to TRBD2. Germline CDR1 reads SGHRS; CDR2 reads YFSETQ. V lost 4 bases to trimming and J lost 9 bases; unmatched junction nucleotides: 11. This CDR3 is built from 16 residues. This CDR3 is CASSAKTSGSGVEQFF. The DNA of the CDR3 is TGCGCCAGCAGCGCCAAGACTAGCGGGAGCGGCGTTGAGCAGTTCTTC.

This clonotype was counted many times. The chain joins TRBV2 to TRBJ1-1, with D possibly matching TRBD1 (5 bases). The CDR3 has 15 residues. V lost 3 bases and J lost 1, with 12 bases in between. Per germline, CDR1 SNHLY and CDR2 FYNNEI. This CDR3 reads CASSEFPGRNTEAFF. The CDR3 DNA is TGTGCCAGCAGTGAGTTCCCGGGACGGAACACTGAAGCTTTCTTT.

This clonotype was seen at least ten times. This rearrangement joins TRBV9 to TRBJ1-1; 9 bases line up with TRBD1. This CDR3 is built from 16 residues. After removal of 2 bases from V and 4 bases from J, the junction contained 9 bases not matched to a gene. Germline assignment: CDR1 SGDLS and CDR2 YYNGEE. The CDR3 loop reads CASSVLGGQGGTEAFF. CDR3 nucleotide sequence: TGTGCCAGCAGCGTCTTAGGGGGACAGGGAGGCACTGAAGCTTTCTTT.

The rearrangement joins TRBV7-9 to TRBJ2-1, with 9 nucleotides matching TRBD1. The CDR3 is 15 residues long. The germline gives CDR1 SEHNR, CDR2 FQNEAQ (reference sequence). Trimming took 3 bases from V and 5 from J; bases not matched to a gene: 5. The CDR3 sequence is CASSFDRGTDNEQFF. CDR3 DNA: TGTGCCAGCAGCTTTGACAGGGGGACTGACAATGAGCAGTTCTTC.

This clonotype was seen at least ten times. The chain links TRBV7-9 to TRBJ1-2; 8 bases map to TRBD1. V was pared by 7 bases and J by 8 bases, with 6 bases of the junction left unmatched. The CDR3 is made up of 12 amino acids. Germline CDR1 and CDR2: SEHNR and FQNEAQ (reference sequence). CDR3 DNA: TGTGCCAGCACTAAACAGGGGGGAGGCTACACCTTC. The encoded protein is CASTKQGGGYTF.

CDR3 coding DNA: TGTGCCAGCTCACCGGTCCTGGAGATGGGTTCACCCCTCCACTTT. Protein sequence: CASSPVLEMGSPLHF. The rearrangement uses TRBV18 and TRBJ1-6, with D uncertain. V lost 3 bases to trimming and J lost 9 bases, with 15 bases between them. In germline, CDR1 is KGHSH, CDR2 LQKENI. This CDR3 is 15 amino acids long. Based on the CDR3 plus reference TRBV18 and TRBJ1-6, the full variable domain is NAGVMQNPRHLVRRRGQEARLRCSPMKGHSHVYWYRQLPEEGLKFMVYLQKENIIDESGMPKERFSAEFPKEGPSILRIQQVVRGDSAAYFCASSPVLEMGSPLHFGNGTRLTVT.

The gene calls are TRBV5-1 and TRBJ2-1, with 7 bases identical to TRBD2. V lost 5 bases, J lost 3 bases, and 17 bases stayed unmatched. The CDR3 runs 18 residues. Germline V gene sequence: CDR1 SGHRS, CDR2 YFSETQ. CDR3 in amino acids: CASSLLFGWLADYNEQFF. The CDR3 DNA follows: TGCGCCAGCAGTTTGTTGTTCGGATGGCTAGCGGACTACAATGAGCAGTTCTTC.

This clonotype has a handful of counts. Written as DNA, the CDR3 is TGTGCCAGCAGCCCCCCTGGGGCCAGCACAGATACGCAGTATTTT. Translation gives CASSPPGASTDTQYF. The chain is built from TRBV7-9 and TRBJ2-3; possible D gene TRBD1, 5 bases. Trimming stripped 5 bases from V and 0 bases from J, with 12 bases between. Germline CDR1 is SEHNR and CDR2 is FQNEAQ (reference sequence). The CDR3 consists of 15 residues.

This clonotype has more than one count but fewer than ten. The chain uses TRBV6-1 and TRBJ1-2; 7 bases fit TRBD1. This CDR3 is 13 amino acids long. V dropped 9 bases and J dropped 2; count of bases not matched to a gene: 6. Germline V lookup: CDR1 MNHNS, CDR2 SASEGT. The CDR3, as DNA: TGTGCCAGTGGGCAGGGGGGGAACTATGGCTACACCTTC. It codes for CASGQGGNYGYTF.

This clonotype was counted only a few times. This sequence joins TRBV14 and TRBJ2-1; 8 positions agree with TRBD1. Germline V lookup: CDR1 SGHDN, CDR2 FVKESK. The CDR3 loop spans 16 amino acids. V gave up 1 base and J gave up 0 bases; unmatched junction bases: 2. The CDR3 coding sequence is TGTGCCAGCAGCCAAGTGACAGGGGCCTCCTACAATGAGCAGTTCTTC. This gives the protein CASSQVTGASYNEQFF.

This clonotype was observed a handful of times. This chain joins TRBV3-1 and TRBJ2-7, with a weak D call TRBD2 (7 bases). CDR3 length equals 15 residues. Germline V gene sequence: CDR1 LGHDT, CDR2 YNNKEL (reference sequence). V lost 8 bases and J 3 bases, leaving 20 bases between the germline ends. The CDR3 loop reads CASGRAPGGDYEQYF. For the CDR3, the DNA is TGTGCCAGCGGGCGAGCCCCGGGGGGCGACTACGAGCAGTACTTC.

V and J are TRBV10-3 and TRBJ1-5; the D is unclear. The CDR3 consists of 16 residues. V lost 0 bases, J lost 0 bases, and 9 bases lay in between. Germline CDR1 ENHRY, CDR2 SYGVKD. The CDR3 DNA reads TGTGCCATCAGTGAGTCCCTGCCGGGTAGCAATCAGCCCCAGCATTTT. It yields the protein CAISESLPGSNQPQHF.

This clonotype was seen many times. This chain connects TRBV7-8 to TRBJ2-5, with 11 bases identical to TRBD2. Germline V lookup: CDR1 SGHVS, CDR2 FQNEAQ. The CDR3 sequence is 15 residues long. Trimming cost V 1 base and J 5 bases; bases outside gene matches: 3. The CDR3 nucleotides read TGTGCCAGCAGCTTAGTAGCGGGGGGGCCGGAGACCCAGTACTTC. This encodes CASSLVAGGPETQYF.

In its sample, this clonotype was seen many times. The rearrangement joins TRBV12-3 or TRBV12-4 to TRBJ2-1; TRBD2 aligns across 7 bases. With V trimmed by 5 bases and J by 7 bases, 17 bases remained unmatched. This CDR3 is 17 amino acids long. The CDR3 DNA follows: TGTGCCAGCAGTCCGATCCAAGGGAGGGCCGCGGAGAATGAGCAGTTCTTC. Its translation is CASSPIQGRAAENEQFF.

This clonotype was detected once. The chain combines TRBV20-1 with TRBJ2-7, with D uncertain. Germline CDR1 reads DFQATT; CDR2 reads SNEGSKA (reference sequence). V was trimmed by 3 bases and J by 2 bases, leaving 5 bases between them. The CDR3 runs 11 residues. The CDR3 spells CSASETYEQYF. CDR3 DNA: TGCAGTGCTAGTGAGACCTACGAGCAGTACTTC.